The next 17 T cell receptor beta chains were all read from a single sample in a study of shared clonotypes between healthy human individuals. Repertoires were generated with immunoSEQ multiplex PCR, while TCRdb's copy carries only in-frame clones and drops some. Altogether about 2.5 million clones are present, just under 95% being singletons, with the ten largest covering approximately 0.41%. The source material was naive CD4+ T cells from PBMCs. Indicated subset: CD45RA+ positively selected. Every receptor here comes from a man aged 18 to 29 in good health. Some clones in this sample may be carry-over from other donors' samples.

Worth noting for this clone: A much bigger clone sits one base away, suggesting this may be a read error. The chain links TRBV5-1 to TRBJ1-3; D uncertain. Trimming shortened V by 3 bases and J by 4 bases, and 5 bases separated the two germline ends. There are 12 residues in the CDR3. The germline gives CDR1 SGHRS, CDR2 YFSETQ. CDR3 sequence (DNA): TGCGCCAGCAGCTGGGCAGGAAACACCATATATTTT. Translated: CASSWAGNTIYF.

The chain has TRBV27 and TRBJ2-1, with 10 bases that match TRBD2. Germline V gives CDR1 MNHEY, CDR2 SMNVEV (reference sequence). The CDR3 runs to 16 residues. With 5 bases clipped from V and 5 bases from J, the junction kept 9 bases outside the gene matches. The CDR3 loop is CASSAPLTSGHNEQFF. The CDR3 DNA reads TGTGCCAGCAGTGCCCCGTTGACTAGCGGGCACAATGAGCAGTTCTTC.

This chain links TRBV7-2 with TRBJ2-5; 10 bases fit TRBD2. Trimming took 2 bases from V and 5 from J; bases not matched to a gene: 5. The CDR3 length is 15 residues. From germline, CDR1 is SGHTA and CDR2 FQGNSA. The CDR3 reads CASSLSPSGSETQYF. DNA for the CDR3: TGTGCCAGCAGCTTATCTCCTAGCGGGAGTGAGACCCAGTACTTC.

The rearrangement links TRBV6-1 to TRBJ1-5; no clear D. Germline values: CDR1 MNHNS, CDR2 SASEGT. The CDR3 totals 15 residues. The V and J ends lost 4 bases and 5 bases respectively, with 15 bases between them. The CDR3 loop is CASSARWAVDQPQHF. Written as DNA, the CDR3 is TGTGCCAGCAGTGCTCGATGGGCCGTAGATCAGCCCCAGCATTTT.

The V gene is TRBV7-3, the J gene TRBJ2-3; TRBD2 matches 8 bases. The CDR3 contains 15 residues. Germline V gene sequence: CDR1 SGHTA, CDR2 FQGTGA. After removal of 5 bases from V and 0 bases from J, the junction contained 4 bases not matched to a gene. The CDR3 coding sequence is TGTGCCAGCAGCCCTCGCGGGGGGAGCACAGATACGCAGTATTTT. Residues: CASSPRGGSTDTQYF.

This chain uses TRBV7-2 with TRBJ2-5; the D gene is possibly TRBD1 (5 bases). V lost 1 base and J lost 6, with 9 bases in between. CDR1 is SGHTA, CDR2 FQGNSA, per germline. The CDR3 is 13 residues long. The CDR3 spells CASSLDSGKTQYF. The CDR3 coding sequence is TGTGCCAGCAGCTTAGATTCAGGGAAGACCCAGTACTTC.

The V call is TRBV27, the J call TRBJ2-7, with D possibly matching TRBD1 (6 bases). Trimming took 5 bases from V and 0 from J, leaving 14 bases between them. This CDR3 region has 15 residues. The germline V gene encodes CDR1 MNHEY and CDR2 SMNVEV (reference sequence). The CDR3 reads CASSPLRGGSYEQYF. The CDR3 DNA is TGTGCCAGCAGTCCACTCAGGGGTGGCTCCTACGAGCAGTACTTC.

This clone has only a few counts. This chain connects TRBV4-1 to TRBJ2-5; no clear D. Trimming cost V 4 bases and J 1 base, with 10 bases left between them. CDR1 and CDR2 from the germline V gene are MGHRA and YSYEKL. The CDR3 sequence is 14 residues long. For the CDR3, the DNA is TGCGCCAGCAGCCCGACTGTCGGCCAAGAGACCCAGTACTTC. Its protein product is CASSPTVGQETQYF.

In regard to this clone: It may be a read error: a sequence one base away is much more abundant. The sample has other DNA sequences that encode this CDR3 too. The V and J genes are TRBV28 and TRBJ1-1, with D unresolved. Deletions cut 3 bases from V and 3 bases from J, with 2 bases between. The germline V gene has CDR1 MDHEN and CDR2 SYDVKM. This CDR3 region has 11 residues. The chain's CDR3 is CASSLYTEAFF. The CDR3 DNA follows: TGTGCCAGCAGTTTGTACACTGAAGCTTTCTTT.

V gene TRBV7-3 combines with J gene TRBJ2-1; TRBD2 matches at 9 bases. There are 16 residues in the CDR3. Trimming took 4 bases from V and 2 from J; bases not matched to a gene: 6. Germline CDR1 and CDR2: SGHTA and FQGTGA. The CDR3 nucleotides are TGTGCCAGCAGCTCCTATAGCGGGAGACCCTACAATGAGCAGTTCTTC. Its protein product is CASSSYSGRPYNEQFF.

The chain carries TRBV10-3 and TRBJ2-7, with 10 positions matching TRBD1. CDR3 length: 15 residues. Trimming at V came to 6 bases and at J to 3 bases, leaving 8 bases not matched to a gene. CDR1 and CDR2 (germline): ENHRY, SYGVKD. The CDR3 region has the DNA TGTGCCATCAGGGGACAGGGGCCGAAAGACTACGAGCAGTACTTC. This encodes CAIRGQGPKDYEQYF.

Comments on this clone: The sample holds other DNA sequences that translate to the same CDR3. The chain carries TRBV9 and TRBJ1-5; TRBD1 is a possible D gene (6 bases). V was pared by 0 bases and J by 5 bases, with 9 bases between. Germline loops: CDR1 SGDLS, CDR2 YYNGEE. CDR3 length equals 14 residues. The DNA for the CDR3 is TGTGCCAGCAGCGTAGTTGGGGGCGATCAGCCCCAGCATTTT. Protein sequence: CASSVVGGDQPQHF.

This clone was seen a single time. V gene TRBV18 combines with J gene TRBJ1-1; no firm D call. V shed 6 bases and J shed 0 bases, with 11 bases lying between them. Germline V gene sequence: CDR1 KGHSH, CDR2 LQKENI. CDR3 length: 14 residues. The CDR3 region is CASSLGRMNTEAFF. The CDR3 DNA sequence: TGTGCCAGCTCCCTAGGACGGATGAACACTGAAGCTTTCTTT.

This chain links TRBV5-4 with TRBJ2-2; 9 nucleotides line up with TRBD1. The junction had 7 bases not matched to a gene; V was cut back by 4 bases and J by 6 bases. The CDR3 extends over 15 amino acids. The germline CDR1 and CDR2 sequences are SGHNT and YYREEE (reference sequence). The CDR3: CASSRTGAVAGELFF. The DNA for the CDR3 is TGTGCCAGCAGCCGGACAGGGGCTGTGGCCGGGGAGCTGTTTTTT.

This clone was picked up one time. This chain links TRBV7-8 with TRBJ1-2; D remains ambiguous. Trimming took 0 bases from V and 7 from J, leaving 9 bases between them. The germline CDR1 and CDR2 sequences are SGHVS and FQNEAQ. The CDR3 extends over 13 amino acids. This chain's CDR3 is CASSLAGSVGYTF. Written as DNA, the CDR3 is TGTGCCAGCAGCTTAGCGGGGTCGGTTGGCTACACCTTC.

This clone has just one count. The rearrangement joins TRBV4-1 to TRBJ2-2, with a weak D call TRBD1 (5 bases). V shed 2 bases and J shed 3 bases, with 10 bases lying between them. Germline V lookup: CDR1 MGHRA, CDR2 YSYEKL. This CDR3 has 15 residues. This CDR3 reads CASSQRGRDTGELFF. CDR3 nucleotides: TGCGCCAGCAGCCAAAGAGGCAGGGACACCGGGGAGCTGTTTTTT.

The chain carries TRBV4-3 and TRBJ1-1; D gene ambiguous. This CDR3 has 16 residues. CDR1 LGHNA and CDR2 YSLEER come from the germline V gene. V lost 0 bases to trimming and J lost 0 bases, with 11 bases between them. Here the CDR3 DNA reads TGCGCCAGCAGCCAAGAAACAGAGTTTATGAACACTGAAGCTTTCTTT. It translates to CASSQETEFMNTEAFF.